This TCR beta chain was found in a study of shared clonotypes between healthy human individuals (dated by TCRdb to 2020 to 2021). General notes on the study: The cohort comprised a couple of women and three men aged 18 to 49 years. Different laboratories and diverse techniques were used to prepare libraries and sequence TCR repertoires, to increase sequencing depth and limit assay-specific biases. Leukapheresis yielded between about 0.85 and 9.5 billion PBMCs per donor. For each donor, three plates each were used for CD4 naive and CD4 memory, two plates were used for CD8 naive, and one plate was used for CD8 memory. Blood TCR repertoires of five healthy adults were deeply sequenced to estimate repertoire size and the extent of clonotype sharing between individuals. General findings and caveats noted by the study authors: Based on pairwise subsampling, the degree of clonotype sharing among donors was expected to be affected by sequencing depth. Because the study included only a small number of donors, the genetic and exposure-history diversity represented was limited. Sampling was limited to blood, and TCR repertoires in tissue likely differ from TCR repertoires in blood. When several donors were compared, the shared fraction of clonotypes was around 5% for naive CD4, roughly 3.3% for naive CD8, more than 2% for memory CD4, and roughly 0.4% for memory CD8. Even with the large sequencing depth, rarefaction of the sorted-subset datasets indicated that sequencing was incomplete. Estimated clonotype richness was generally larger for naive than for memory subsets. Higher generation probabilities were observed for clonotypes shared by all four sorted-subset donors than for non-shared clonotypes.

This clone was detected only once. Its antigen specificity is not known. Base qualities are not provided; no much larger clone lies one nucleotide away. The donors were healthy, HIV-negative adults who had no recently reported acute infections or vaccinations. Only Caucasian adults living in Nashville, Tennessee, USA were represented among the donors. CD4+ T cells were enriched through magnetic negative selection, after which naive cells were positively selected on CD45RA and the remaining negative fraction served as the memory subset. Blood was collected by leukapheresis, and PBMCs were isolated by Ficoll-Histopaque density gradient centrifugation and then cryopreserved in liquid nitrogen vapor phase. Purity and quantity of every magnetically sorted T cell population were checked by analytical flow cytometry. Genomic DNA was isolated from every sorted fraction and measured by UV absorbance on a Nanodrop 2000c.

CDR1 is given as MDHEN and CDR2 as SYDVKM, both from the germline V gene. V and J are truncated by 2 bases and 9 bases respectively, leaving an intervening sequence of 8 bases. The CDR3 goes from the cysteine to the phenylalanine over 12 residues. Only the CDR3 region is kept as DNA, spanning 36 bases read in frame from base 1. TCR CDR3 regions were amplified from genomic DNA by multiplex PCR using the deep immunoSEQ assay. Extracted genomic DNA from each cell subset was distributed evenly across all wells of several immunoSEQ 96-well plates, and each plate was treated as a replicate. For sorted subsets, each replicate PCR was loaded with 200 ng genomic DNA, equivalent to about 30,000 T cell genomes. The purified libraries were quantified using a Qubit 3.0 fluorometer, sized with a Bioanalyzer 2100, and then quantified again using the KAPA Library Quantification kit. A separate single-read 150-cycle Illumina NextSeq 550 flow cell was used to sequence each immunoSEQ 96-well plate. The paper's processing steps were these. The immunoSEQ output contained only junctional sequences without quality scores, so filtering could not match that applied to full-length reads. Sequences were annotated with PyIR, a Python wrapper for IgBLAST v1.9, and V/J genes and CDR3 were assigned using IMGT germline references. Reads were removed for weak V/J assignments (E-value above 1e-6), missing CDR3, stop codons, out-of-frame junctions, or ambiguous translated residues. V3J clonotypes were defined as sequences sharing the same inferred V gene, J gene, and CDR3 amino acid sequence. To compute the percentage overlap between repertoires, the number of shared unique clonotypes was divided by the size of the smaller repertoire. Richness of each repertoire was evaluated using RTK rarefaction, the Chao1 estimator, and Recon v2.1 estimates of unobserved clonotypes. Generation probabilities were computed with OLGA for all TCRbeta clonotypes obtained by the gDNA method from a few donors. TCRdb limited this immuneACCESS table to in-frame rearrangements with V and J called. A share of clones is missing; checked studies link under half to unresolved V genes, and the rest is unexplained. For V, J and clone size, that table is used; D and trimming come from the DNA. In this sample the table shows about 2 million clones, 95% of which occur a single time. The ten top clones hold 0.1% to 0.15% of the sample.

Material for sequencing was naive CD4+ T cells sorted from blood. The sample's cell subset or site label, decoded: CD45RA+ positively selected. The sequence is built from TRBV28 and TRBJ2-1; no D gene can be assigned with confidence. The clonotype comes from a man younger than 35 in good health. The CDR3 loop reads CASSLRSIEQFF. The DNA reads as follows: TGTGCCAGCAGTTTACGGTCGATTGAGCAGTTCTTC.